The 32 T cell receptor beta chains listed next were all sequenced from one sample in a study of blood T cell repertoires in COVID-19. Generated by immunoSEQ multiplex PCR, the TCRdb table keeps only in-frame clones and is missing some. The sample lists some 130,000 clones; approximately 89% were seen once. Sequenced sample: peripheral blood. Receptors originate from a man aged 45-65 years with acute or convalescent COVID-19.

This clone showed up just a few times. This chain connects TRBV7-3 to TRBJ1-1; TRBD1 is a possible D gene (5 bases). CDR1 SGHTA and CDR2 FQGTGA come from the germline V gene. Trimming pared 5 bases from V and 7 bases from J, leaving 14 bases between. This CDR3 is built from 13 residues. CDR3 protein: CASSQTGGLEAFF. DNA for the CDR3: TGTGCCAGCAGCCAGACCGGGGGTCTTGAAGCTTTCTTT.

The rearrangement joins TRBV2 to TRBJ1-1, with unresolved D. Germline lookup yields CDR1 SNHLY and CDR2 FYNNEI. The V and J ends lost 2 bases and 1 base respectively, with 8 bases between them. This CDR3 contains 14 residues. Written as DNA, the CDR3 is TGTGCCAGCAGTGAAACTGGAGAGAACACTGAAGCTTTCTTT. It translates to CASSETGENTEAFF.

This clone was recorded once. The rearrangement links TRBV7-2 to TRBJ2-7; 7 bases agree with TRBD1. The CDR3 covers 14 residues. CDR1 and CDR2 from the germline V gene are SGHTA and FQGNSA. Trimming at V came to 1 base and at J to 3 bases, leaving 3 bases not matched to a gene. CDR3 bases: TGTGCCAGCAGCTTAGTACAGGGGAACTACGAGCAGTACTTC. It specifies CASSLVQGNYEQYF. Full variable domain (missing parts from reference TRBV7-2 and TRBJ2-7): GAGVSQSPSNKVTEKGKDVELRCDPISGHTALYWYRQSLGQGLEFLIYFQGNSAPDKSGLPSDRFSAERTGGSVSTLTIQRTQQEDSAVYLCASSLVQGNYEQYFGPGTRLTVT.

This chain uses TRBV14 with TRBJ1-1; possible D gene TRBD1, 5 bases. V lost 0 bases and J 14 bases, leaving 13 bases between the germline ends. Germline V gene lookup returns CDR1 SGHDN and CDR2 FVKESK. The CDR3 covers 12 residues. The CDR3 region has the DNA TGTGCCAGCAGCCAAGAAGTCGGGACTAAGTTCTTT. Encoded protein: CASSQEVGTKFF.

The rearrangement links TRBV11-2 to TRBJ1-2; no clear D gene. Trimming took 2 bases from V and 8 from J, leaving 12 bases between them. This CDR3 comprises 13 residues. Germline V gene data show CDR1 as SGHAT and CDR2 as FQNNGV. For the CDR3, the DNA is TGTGCCAGCAGCTTATTCCGGGAAGGAGGCTACACCTTC. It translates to CASSLFREGGYTF. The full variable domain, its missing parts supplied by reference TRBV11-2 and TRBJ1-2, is EAGVAQSPRYKIIEKRQSVAFWCNPISGHATLYWYQQILGQGPKLLIQFQNNGVVDDSQLPKDRFSAERLKGVDSTLKIQPAKLEDSAVYLCASSLFREGGYTFGSGTRLTVV.

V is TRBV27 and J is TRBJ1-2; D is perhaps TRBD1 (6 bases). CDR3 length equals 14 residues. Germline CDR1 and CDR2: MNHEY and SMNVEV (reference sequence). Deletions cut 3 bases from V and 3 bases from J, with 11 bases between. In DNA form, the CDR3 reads TGTGCCAGCAGTTTTTGGGGGCAGGACTATGGCTACACCTTC. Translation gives CASSFWGQDYGYTF.

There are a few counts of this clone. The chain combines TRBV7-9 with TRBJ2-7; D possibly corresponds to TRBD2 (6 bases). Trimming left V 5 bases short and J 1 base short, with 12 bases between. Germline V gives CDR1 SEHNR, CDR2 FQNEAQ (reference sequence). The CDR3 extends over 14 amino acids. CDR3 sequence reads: CASSLWGESYEQYF. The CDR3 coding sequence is TGTGCCAGCAGCCTCTGGGGGGAGTCCTACGAGCAGTACTTC.

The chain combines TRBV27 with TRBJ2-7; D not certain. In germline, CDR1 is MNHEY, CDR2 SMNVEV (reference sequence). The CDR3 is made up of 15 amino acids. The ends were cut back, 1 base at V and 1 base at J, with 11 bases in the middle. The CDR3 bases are TGTGCCAGCAGTTTATTGGCCCGAATTTCCTACGAGCAGTACTTC. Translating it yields CASSLLARISYEQYF.

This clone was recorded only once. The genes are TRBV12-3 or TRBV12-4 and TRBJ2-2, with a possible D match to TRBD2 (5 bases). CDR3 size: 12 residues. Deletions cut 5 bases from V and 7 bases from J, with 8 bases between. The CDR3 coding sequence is TGTGCCAGCAGTGAAGAGGGCGGGGAGCTGTTTTTT. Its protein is CASSEEGGELFF.

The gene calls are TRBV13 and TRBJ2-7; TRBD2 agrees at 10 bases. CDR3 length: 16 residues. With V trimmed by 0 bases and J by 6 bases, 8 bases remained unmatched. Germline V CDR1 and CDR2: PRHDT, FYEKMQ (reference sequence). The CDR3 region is CASSLGRNSGGPEQYF. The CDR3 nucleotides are TGTGCCAGCAGCTTAGGCCGGAATAGCGGGGGGCCCGAGCAGTACTTC. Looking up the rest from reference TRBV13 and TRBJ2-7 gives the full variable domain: AAGVIQSPRHLIKEKRETATLKCYPIPRHDTVYWYQQGPGQDPQFLISFYEKMQSDKGSIPDRFSAQQFSDYHSELNMSSLELGDSALYFCASSLGRNSGGPEQYFGPGTRLTVT.

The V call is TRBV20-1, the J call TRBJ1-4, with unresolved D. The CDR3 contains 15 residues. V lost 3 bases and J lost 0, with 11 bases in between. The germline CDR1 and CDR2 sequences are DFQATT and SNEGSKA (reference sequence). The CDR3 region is CSASIRLTTNEKLFF. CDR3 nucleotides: TGCAGTGCTAGTATCAGGCTGACAACTAATGAAAAACTGTTTTTT.

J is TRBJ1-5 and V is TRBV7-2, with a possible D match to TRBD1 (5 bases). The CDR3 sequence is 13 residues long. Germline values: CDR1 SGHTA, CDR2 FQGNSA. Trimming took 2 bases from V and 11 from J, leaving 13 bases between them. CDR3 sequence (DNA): TGTGCCAGCAGCTTAAGTGGGGGGACGGCCCAGCATTTT. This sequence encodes CASSLSGGTAQHF.

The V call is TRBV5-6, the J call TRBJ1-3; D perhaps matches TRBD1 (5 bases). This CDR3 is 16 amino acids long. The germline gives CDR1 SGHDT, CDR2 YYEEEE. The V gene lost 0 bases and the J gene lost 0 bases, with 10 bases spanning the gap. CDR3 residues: CASSLGQITSGNTIYF. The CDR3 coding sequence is TGTGCCAGCAGCTTGGGACAGATAACCTCTGGAAACACCATATATTTT. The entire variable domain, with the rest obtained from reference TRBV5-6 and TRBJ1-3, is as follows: DAGVTQSPTHLIKTRGQQVTLRCSPKSGHDTVSWYQQALGQGPQFIFQYYEEEERQRGNFPDRFSGHQFPNYSSELNVNALLLGDSALYLCASSLGQITSGNTIYFGEGSWLTVV.

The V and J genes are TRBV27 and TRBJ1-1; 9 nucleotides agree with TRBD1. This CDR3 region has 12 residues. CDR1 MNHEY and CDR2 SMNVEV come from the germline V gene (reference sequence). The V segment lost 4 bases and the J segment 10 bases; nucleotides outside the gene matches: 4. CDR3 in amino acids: CASSYNRGRAFF. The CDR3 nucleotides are TGTGCCAGCAGTTACAACAGGGGGCGAGCTTTCTTT.

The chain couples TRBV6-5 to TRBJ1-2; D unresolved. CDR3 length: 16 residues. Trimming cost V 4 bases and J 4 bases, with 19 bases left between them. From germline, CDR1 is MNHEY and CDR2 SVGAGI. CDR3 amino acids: CASSSQHEPSFYGYTF. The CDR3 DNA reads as TGTGCCAGCAGTTCCCAACACGAACCGTCTTTCTATGGCTACACCTTC.

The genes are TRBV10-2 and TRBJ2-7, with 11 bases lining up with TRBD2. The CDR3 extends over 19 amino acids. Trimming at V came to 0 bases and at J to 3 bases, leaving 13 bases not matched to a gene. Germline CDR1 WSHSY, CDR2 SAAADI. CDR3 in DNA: TGCGCCAGCAGTGAGTCACGCCAGGGGTCCCTAGCGGGAGGCTACGAGCAGTACTTC. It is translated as CASSESRQGSLAGGYEQYF.

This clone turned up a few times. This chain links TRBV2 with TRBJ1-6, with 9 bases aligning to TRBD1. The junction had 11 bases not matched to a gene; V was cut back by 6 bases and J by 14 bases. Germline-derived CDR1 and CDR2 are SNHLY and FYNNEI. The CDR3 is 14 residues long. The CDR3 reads CASSRTGVVEALHF. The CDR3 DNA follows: TGTGCCAGCAGCCGGACAGGGGTCGTCGAAGCCCTCCACTTT.

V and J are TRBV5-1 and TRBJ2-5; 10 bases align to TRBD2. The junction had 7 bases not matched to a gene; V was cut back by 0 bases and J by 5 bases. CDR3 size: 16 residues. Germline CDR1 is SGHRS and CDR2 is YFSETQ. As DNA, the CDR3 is TGCGCCAGCAGCTTGGGTCCTAGCGGGAGCGCGGAGACCCAGTACTTC. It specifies CASSLGPSGSAETQYF. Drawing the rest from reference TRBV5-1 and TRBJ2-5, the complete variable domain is KAGVTQTPRYLIKTRGQQVTLSCSPISGHRSVSWYQQTPGQGLQFLFEYFSETQRNKGNFPGRFSGRQFSNSRSEMNVSTLELGDSALYLCASSLGPSGSAETQYFGPGTRLLVL.

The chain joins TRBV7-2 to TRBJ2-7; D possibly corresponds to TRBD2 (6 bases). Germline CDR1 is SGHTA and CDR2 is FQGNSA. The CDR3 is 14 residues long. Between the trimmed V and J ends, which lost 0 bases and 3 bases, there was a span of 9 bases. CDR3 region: CASSLARGFYEQYF. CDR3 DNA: TGTGCCAGCAGCTTAGCTCGGGGGTTCTACGAGCAGTACTTC.

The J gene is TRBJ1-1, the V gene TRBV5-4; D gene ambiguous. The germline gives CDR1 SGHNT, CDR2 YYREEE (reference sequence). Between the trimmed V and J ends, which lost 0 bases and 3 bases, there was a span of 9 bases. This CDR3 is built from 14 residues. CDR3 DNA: TGTGCCAGCAGCTTGGCCGGGTGGGACACTGAAGCTTTCTTT. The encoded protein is CASSLAGWDTEAFF.

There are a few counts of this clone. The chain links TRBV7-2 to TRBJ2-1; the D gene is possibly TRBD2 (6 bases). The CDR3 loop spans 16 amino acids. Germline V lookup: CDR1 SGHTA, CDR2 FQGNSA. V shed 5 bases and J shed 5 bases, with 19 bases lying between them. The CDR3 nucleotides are TGTGCCAGCAGCGCCCGGGGACTCTTTGGCCACAATGAGCAGTTCTTC. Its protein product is CASSARGLFGHNEQFF.

The CDR3 DNA follows: TGTGCCAGCAGCCCAAAACCGGGGACACACAACTATGGCTACACCTTC. Translated, it gives CASSPKPGTHNYGYTF. The chain is built from TRBV27 and TRBJ1-2, with D maybe TRBD1 (6 bases). With 6 bases removed from V and 2 bases from J, the gap between germline ends came to 19 bases. Germline V lookup: CDR1 MNHEY, CDR2 SMNVEV (reference sequence). The CDR3 has 16 amino acids.

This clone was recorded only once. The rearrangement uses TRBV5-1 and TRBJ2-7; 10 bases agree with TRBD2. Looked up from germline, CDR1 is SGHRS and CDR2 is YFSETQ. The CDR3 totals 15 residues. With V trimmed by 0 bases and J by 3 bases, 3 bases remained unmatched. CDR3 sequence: CASSLVASGSYEQYF. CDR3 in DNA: TGCGCCAGCAGCTTGGTAGCTAGCGGGAGCTACGAGCAGTACTTC.

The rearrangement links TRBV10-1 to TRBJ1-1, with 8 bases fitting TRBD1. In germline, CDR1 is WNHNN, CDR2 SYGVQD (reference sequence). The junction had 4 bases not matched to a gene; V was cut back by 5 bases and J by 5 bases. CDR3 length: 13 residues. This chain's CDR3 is CASSTGGGTEAFF. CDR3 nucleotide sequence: TGCGCCAGCAGTACAGGGGGAGGAACTGAAGCTTTCTTT.

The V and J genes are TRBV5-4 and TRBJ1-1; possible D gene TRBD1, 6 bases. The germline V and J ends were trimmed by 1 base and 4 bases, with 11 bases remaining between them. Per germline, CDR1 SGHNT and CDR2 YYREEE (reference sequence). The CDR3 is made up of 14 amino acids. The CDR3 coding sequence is TGTGCCAGCAGCTTGAAAGGGGGTAGCACTGAAGCTTTCTTT. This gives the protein CASSLKGGSTEAFF. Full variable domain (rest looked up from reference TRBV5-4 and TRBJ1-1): ETGVTQSPTHLIKTRGQQVTLRCSSQSGHNTVSWYQQALGQGPQFIFQYYREEENGRGNFPPRFSGLQFPNYSSELNVNALELDDSALYLCASSLKGGSTEAFFGQGTRLTVV.

The CDR3 DNA sequence: TGTGCCAGCAGTCCACAGGGGCTGAACTATGGCTACACCTTC. It encodes CASSPQGLNYGYTF. This chain joins TRBV7-8 and TRBJ1-2, with 7 bases lining up with TRBD1. The germline V gene has CDR1 SGHVS and CDR2 FQNEAQ. J was trimmed by 2 bases and V by 6 bases; bases with no gene match: 6. This CDR3 has 14 residues.

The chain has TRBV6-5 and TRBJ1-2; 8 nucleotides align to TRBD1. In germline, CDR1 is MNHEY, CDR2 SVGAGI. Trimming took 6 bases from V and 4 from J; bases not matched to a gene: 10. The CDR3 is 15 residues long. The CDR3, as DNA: TGTGCCAGCAGCCTAACCAGGGGGCAACCCTATGGCTACACCTTC. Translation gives CASSLTRGQPYGYTF.

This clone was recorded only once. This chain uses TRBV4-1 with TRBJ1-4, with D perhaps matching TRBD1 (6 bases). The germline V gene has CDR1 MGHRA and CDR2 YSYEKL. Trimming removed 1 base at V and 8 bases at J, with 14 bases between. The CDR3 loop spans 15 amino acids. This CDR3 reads CASSQAVGAWEKLFF. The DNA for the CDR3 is TGCGCCAGCAGCCAAGCCGTGGGGGCCTGGGAAAAACTGTTTTTT.

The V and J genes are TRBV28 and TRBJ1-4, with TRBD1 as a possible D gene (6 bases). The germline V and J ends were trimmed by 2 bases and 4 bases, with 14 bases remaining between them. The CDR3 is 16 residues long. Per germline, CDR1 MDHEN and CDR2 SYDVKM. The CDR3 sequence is CASSLGTGISNEKLFF. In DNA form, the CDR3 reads TGTGCCAGCAGTTTAGGAACAGGGATTAGTAATGAAAAACTGTTTTTT. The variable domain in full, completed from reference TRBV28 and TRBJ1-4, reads DVKVTQSSRYLVKRTGEKVFLECVQDMDHENMFWYRQDPGLGLRLIYFSYDVKMKEKGDIPEGYSVSREKKERFSLILESASTNQTSMYLCASSLGTGISNEKLFFGSGTQLSVL.

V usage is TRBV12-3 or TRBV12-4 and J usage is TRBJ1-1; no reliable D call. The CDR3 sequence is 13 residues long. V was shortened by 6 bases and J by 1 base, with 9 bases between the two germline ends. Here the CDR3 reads CASRSIGNTEAFF. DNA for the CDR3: TGTGCCAGCAGGTCGATCGGGAACACTGAAGCTTTCTTT.

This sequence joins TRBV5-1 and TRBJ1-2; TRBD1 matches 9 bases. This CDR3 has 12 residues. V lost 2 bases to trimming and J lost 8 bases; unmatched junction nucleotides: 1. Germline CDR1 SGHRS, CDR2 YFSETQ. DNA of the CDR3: TGCGCCAGCAGCTTCACAGGGGGCGGCTACACCTTC. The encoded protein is CASSFTGGGYTF.

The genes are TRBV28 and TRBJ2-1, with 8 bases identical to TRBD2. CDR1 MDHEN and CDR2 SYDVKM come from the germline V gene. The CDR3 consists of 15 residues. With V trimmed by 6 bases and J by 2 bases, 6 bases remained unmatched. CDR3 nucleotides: TGTGCCAGCAGCTCTAGCGGGCCCACCTACAATGAGCAGTTCTTC. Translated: CASSSSGPTYNEQFF.